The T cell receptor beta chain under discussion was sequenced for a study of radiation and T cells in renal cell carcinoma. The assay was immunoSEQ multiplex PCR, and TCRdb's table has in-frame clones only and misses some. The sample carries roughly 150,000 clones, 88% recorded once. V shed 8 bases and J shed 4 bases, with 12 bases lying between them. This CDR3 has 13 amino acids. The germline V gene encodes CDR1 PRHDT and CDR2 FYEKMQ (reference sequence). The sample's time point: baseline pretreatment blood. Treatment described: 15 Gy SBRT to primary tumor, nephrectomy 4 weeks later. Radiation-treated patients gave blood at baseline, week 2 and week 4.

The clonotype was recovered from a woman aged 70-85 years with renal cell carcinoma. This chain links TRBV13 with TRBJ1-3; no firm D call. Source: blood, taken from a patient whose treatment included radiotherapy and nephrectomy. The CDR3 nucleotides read TGTGCCAGCGAATGGAGGGTCGGAAACACCATATATTTT. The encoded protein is CASEWRVGNTIYF. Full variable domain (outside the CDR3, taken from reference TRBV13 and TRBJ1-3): AAGVIQSPRHLIKEKRETATLKCYPIPRHDTVYWYQQGPGQDPQFLISFYEKMQSDKGSIPDRFSAQQFSDYHSELNMSSLELGDSALYFCASEWRVGNTIYFGEGSWLTVV.